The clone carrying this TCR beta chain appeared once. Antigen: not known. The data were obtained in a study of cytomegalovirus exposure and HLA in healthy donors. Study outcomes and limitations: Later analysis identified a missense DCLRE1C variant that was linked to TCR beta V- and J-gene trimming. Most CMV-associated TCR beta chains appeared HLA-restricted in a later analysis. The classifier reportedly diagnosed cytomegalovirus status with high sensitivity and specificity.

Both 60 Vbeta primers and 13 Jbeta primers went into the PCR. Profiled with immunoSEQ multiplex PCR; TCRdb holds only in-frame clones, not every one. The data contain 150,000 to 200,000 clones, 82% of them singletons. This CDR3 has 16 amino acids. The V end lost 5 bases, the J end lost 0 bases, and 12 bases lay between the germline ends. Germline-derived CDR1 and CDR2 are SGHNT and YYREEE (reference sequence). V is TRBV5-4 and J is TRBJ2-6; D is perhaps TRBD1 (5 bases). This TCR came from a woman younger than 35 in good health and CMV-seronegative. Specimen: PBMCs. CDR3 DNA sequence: TGTGCCAGCAGTTTAGACAGATTCTCTGGGGCCAACGTCCTGACTTTC. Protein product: CASSLDRFSGANVLTF.